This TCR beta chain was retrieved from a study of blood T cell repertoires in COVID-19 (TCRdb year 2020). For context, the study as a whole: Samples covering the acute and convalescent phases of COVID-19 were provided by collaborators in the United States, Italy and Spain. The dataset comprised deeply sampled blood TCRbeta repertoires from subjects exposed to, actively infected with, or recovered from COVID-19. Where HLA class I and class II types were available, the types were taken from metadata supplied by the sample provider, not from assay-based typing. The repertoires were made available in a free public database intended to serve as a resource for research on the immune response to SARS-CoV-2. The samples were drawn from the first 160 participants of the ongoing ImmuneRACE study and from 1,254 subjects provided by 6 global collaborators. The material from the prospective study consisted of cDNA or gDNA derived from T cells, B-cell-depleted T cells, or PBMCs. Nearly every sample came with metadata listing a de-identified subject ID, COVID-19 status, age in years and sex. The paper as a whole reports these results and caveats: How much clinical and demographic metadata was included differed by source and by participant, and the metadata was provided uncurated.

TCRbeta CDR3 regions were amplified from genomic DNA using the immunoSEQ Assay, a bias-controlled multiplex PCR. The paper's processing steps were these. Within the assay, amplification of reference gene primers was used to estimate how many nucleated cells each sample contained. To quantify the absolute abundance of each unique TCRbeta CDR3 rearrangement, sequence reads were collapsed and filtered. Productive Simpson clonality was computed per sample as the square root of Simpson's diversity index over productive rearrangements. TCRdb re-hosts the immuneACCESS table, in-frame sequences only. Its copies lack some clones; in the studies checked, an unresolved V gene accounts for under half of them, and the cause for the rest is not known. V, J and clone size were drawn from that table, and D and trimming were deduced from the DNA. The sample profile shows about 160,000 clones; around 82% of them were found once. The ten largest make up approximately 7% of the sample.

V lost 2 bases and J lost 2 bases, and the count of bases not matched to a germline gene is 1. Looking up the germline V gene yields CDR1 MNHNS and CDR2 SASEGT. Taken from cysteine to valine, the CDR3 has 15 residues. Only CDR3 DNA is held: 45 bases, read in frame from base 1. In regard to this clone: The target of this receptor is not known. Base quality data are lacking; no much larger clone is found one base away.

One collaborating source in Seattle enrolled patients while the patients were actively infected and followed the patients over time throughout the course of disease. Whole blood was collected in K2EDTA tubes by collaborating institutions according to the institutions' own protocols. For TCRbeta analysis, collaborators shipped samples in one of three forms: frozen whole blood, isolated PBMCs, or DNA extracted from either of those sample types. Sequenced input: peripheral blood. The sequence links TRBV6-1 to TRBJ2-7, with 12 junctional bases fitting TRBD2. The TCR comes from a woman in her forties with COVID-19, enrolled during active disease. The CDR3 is CASSELAGGPYEQYV. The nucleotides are TGTGCCAGCAGTGAACTAGCGGGGGGGCCCTACGAGCAGTACGTC.